These T cell receptor beta chains were read from a single sample in a study of cytomegalovirus exposure and HLA in healthy donors. TCRdb's copy holds only in-frame clones and misses some; the assay was immunoSEQ multiplex PCR. The profile shows roughly 80,000 clones, around 81% of them singletons. The source material was PBMCs. These receptors were taken from a woman between 25 and 40 years old in good health and CMV-seronegative. Both conserved end residues are part of each CDR3. Each record gives: J gene, V gene, CDR3 protein.

j_gene: TRBJ2-1
v_gene: TRBV6-5
CDR3aa: CASSYGLAGVNEQFF

j_gene: TRBJ2-3
v_gene: TRBV11-3
CDR3aa: CASSLAGGGADTQYF

j_gene: TRBJ1-1
v_gene: TRBV6-6
CDR3aa: CASSRGEAFF

j_gene: TRBJ2-1
v_gene: TRBV28
CDR3aa: CASKSQGTPYNEQFF

j_gene: TRBJ1-5
v_gene: TRBV18
CDR3aa: CASSEQGLSNQPQHF

j_gene: TRBJ2-7
v_gene: TRBV6-1
CDR3aa: CASQGQNYEQYF

j_gene: TRBJ2-1
v_gene: TRBV9
CDR3aa: CASSVGLAALIYNEQFF

j_gene: TRBJ2-1
v_gene: TRBV28
CDR3aa: CASSPGLNEQFF

j_gene: TRBJ1-4
v_gene: TRBV5-6
CDR3aa: CASSLGGQFF

j_gene: TRBJ2-1
v_gene: TRBV19
CDR3aa: CASSIGEWSYNEQFF

j_gene: TRBJ2-1
v_gene: TRBV25-1
CDR3aa: CASSPPPGYNEQFF

j_gene: TRBJ1-2
v_gene: TRBV6-5
CDR3aa: CASSYAISGGNYGYTF

j_gene: TRBJ2-4
v_gene: TRBV27
CDR3aa: CASSLPGGLQYF

j_gene: TRBJ2-7
v_gene: TRBV5-1
CDR3aa: CASNRRRGTQYEQYF

j_gene: TRBJ2-7
v_gene: TRBV28
CDR3aa: CASRLQGDYEQYF

j_gene: TRBJ2-7
v_gene: TRBV10-3
CDR3aa: CAISLAGASYEQYF